This T cell receptor (beta chain) originates from a study of cytomegalovirus exposure and HLA in healthy donors. The CDR3 covers 15 residues. Per germline, CDR1 SGHVS and CDR2 FNYEAQ. Trimming took off 5 bases at V and 5 bases at J, with 18 bases between the two ends. The study ran its PCR with 60 Vbeta and 13 Jbeta primers. Authors' data handling: In a later analysis, about 11 million of approximately 81 million unique beta chains occurred in at least two donors. Repertoires were generated with immunoSEQ multiplex PCR, while TCRdb's copy carries only in-frame clones and drops some. V and J calls and clone size are as listed in that table; D and trimming were resolved from the DNA. The table records fewer than 200,000 clones, more than 70% of them present only once. The sample holds one count of this clone. Its antigen is as yet unknown. Study-wide findings and caveats: Cytomegalovirus association was assigned to more than 150 TCR beta chains.

The receptor was isolated from a woman aged 45-65 years in good health and CMV-seropositive. V and J are TRBV7-6 and TRBJ2-5; a weak D match, TRBD2 (5 bases). Material for sequencing was PBMCs. This chain's CDR3 is CASSLGSLQPETQYF. The CDR3, as DNA: TGTGCCAGCAGCCTGGGGAGCCTCCAACCGGAGACCCAGTACTTC.